What follows is one T cell receptor beta chain and its context. Its antigen is not identified. TCRdb's copy holds only in-frame clones and misses some; the assay was immunoSEQ multiplex PCR. The sample has over 35,000 clones, 86% seen once. Patients all relapsed after autologous stem cell transplantation, and there was variation in brentuximab vedotin exposure. This entry comes from a study of PD-1 blockade in classical Hodgkin lymphoma. Findings and limits, study-wide: The baseline diversity of complete responders showed similarity to that of newly diagnosed patients. By C4D1, diversity of CD4+ TCRs had risen significantly, whereas that of CD8+ TCRs had not. Undefined causes, possibly disease activity or prior therapy, underlie the repertoire differences.

CDR1 SGHTS and CDR2 YDEGEE come from the germline V gene. J lost 8 bases, V lost 1 base, and 7 bases had no gene match. This CDR3 region has 15 residues. The rearrangement joins TRBV5-8 to TRBJ2-1; TRBD2 matches 9 bases. The sample in question was peripheral blood mononuclear cells (PBMCs), obtained before the second cycle of nivolumab. The receptor comes from a human donor with classical Hodgkin lymphoma. CDR3 sequence (DNA): TGTGCCAGCAGCTTGTACCTAGCGGGGATCTATGAGCAGTTCTTC. Amino acids: CASSLYLAGIYEQFF.